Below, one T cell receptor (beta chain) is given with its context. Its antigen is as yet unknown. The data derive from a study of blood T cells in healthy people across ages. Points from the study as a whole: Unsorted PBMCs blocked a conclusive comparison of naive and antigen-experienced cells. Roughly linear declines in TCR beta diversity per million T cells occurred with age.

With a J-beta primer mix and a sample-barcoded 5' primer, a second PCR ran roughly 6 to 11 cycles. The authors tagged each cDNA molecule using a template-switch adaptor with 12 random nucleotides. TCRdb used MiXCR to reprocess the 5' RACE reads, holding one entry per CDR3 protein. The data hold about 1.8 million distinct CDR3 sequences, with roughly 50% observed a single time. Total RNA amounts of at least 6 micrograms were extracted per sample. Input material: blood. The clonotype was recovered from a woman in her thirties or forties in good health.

CDR3: CATSQRETGRHEQYF. In DNA form, the CDR3 reads TGTGCCACCAGTCAAAGAGAGACAGGGCGACACGAGCAGTACTTC. The gene calls are TRBV24-1 and TRBJ2-7, with 7 bases that match TRBD1. J gave up 5 bases and V 6 bases, and 12 bases lay outside the gene matches. The germline V gene has CDR1 KGHDR and CDR2 SFDVKD. The CDR3 loop spans 15 amino acids.